The source of this T cell receptor beta chain is a study of memory CD4+ T cells and cytomegalovirus serostatus. Study at large: Of the healthy Belgian adults, 9 were CMV seropositive and about 24 seronegative.

The sort gate was single viable CD3+CD4+CD8-CD45RO+ cells for memory CD4+ T cells. CD4+ T cells were isolated by positive magnetic selection. There are 13 residues in the CDR3. CDR1 SEHNR and CDR2 FQNEAQ come from the germline V gene (reference sequence). Trimming removed 3 bases at V and 3 bases at J, with 8 bases between. The protocol was immunoSEQ multiplex PCR, while the TCRdb copy is restricted to in-frame clones and leaves out a portion. Altogether about 53,000 clones are present, 60% to 80% being singletons, with the ten largest covering 0.77%. This TCR derives from an adult in good health and CMV-seronegative. The rearrangement links TRBV7-9 to TRBJ1-2; no firm D call. Sequencing used memory CD4+ T cells from blood. CDR3 in amino acids: CASSFRTDYGYTF. The CDR3 DNA is TGTGCCAGCAGCTTCCGGACGGACTATGGCTACACCTTC.